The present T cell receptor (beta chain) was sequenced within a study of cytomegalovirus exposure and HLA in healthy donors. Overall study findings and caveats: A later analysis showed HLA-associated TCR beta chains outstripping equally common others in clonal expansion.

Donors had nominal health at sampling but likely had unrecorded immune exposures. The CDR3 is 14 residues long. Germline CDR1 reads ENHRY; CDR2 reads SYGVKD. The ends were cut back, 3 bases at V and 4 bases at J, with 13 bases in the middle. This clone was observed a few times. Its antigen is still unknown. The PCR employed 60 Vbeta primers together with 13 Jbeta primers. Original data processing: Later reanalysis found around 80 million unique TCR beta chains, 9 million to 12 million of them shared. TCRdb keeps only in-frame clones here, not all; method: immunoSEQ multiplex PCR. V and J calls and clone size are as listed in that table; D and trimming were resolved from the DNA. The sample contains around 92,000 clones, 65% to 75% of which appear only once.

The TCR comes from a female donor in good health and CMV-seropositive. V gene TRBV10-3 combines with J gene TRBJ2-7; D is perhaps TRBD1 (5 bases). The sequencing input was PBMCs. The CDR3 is CAISDGLTAYEQYF. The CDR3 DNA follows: TGTGCCATCAGTGACGGTCTGACAGCTTACGAGCAGTACTTC.